A selection of T cell receptor beta chains follows, all from one sample in a study of shared clonotypes between healthy human individuals. Assay used: immunoSEQ multiplex PCR; TCRdb lists only in-frame clones, some missing. The table records 1.5 million to 1.9 million clones, around 98% of them present only once. The sequencing sample was made of naive CD4+ T cells sorted from blood. The receptors were gathered from a man aged 25 to 45 in good health. Each CDR3 is given with its conserved first and last residue. Fields, in order: J gene, V gene, clone size, D gene, CDR3 length, CDR3 DNA, CDR3 protein. D genes are given only for firm matches. Size is omitted from some rows. Given values are once, few, many or a class for expanded clones.

TRBJ1-1,TRBV2,NA,NA,13,TGTGCCAGCGAAATGGGAGTGAACACTGAAGCTTTCTTT,CASEMGVNTEAFF
TRBJ1-1,TRBV28,NA,NA,16,TGTGCCAGCAGTTCGATGCGAGGGAGTGGCGACACTGAAGCTTTCTTT,CASSSMRGSGDTEAFF
TRBJ2-2,TRBV9,NA,NA,15,TGTGCCAGCAGTGGGTGGGTAGAGAACACCGGGGAGCTGTTTTTT,CASSGWVENTGELFF
TRBJ1-1,TRBV15,NA,NA,17,TGTGCCACCAGCAGAGATGAGGGGGAAAGGGAGACCACTGAAGCTTTCTTT,CATSRDEGERETTEAFF
TRBJ2-7,TRBV9,once,NA,16,TGTGCCAGCAGCGTAGGTTTAGCGGAAGAGGGTCGCGAGCAGTACTTC,CASSVGLAEEGREQYF
TRBJ1-5,TRBV5-5,NA,TRBD1,14,TGTGCCAGCAGCTTGGGCACAGGGGATCAGCCCCAGCATTTT,CASSLGTGDQPQHF
TRBJ2-3,TRBV29-1,NA,NA,13,TGCAGCGTTGAACACCCCGCGATAGATACGCAGTATTTT,CSVEHPAIDTQYF
TRBJ2-3,TRBV19,once,NA,14,TGTGCCAGTAGTAGTGGGGGCGCGACAGATACGCAGTATTTT,CASSSGGATDTQYF
TRBJ2-1,TRBV19,NA,TRBD2,19,TGTGCCAGTAGCAGGGGGGGACTAGCGGGAGGGAGCTCCTACAATGAGCAGTTCTTC,CASSRGGLAGGSSYNEQFF
TRBJ1-2,TRBV28,NA,NA,13,TGTGCCAGCAGTACGGGACTAAACTATGGCTACACCTTC,CASSTGLNYGYTF
TRBJ2-3,TRBV25-1,NA,NA,15,TGTGCCAGCAGCGAATGGGCGGATAGCACAGATACGCAGTATTTT,CASSEWADSTDTQYF
TRBJ2-2,TRBV6-4,NA,NA,15,TGTGCCAGCAGTGACTCGTTAGGAGGGCCCGGGGAGCTGTTTTTT,CASSDSLGGPGELFF
TRBJ1-4,TRBV5-1,once,TRBD1,15,TGCGCCAGCCGTCCGACAGGGCCCGGGAACGAAAAACTGTTTTTT,CASRPTGPGNEKLFF
TRBJ1-1,TRBV21-1,once,NA,17,TGTGCCAGCAGCAAAGTATGGGACAGGGAGTCGGGCACTGAAGCTTTCTTT,CASSKVWDRESGTEAFF
TRBJ2-7,TRBV7-8,NA,NA,12,TGTGCCAGCAGCCCACGAAGCCGCGAGCAGTACTTC,CASSPRSREQYF
TRBJ2-6,TRBV9,NA,TRBD1,17,TGTGCCAGCAGCCCAACAGGGGGCGCGTACGGGGCCAACGTCCTGACTTTC,CASSPTGGAYGANVLTF
TRBJ2-1,TRBV10-3,NA,NA,11,TGTGCCATCAGTGAAGTGGATATGCAGTTCTTC,CAISEVDMQFF
TRBJ1-4,TRBV19,NA,NA,14,TGTGCCAGTAGTACCCGGGCATTTAATGAAAAACTGTTTTTT,CASSTRAFNEKLFF
TRBJ2-5,TRBV7-9,NA,TRBD1,14,TGTGCCAGCAGCTCCTACAGGGGTGGGGAGACCCAGTACTTC,CASSSYRGGETQYF
TRBJ2-2,TRBV25-1,NA,TRBD2,13,TGTGCCAGCAGTGTAGCGGGAGGAAGGGAGCTGTTTTTT,CASSVAGGRELFF
TRBJ2-1,TRBV5-1,NA,TRBD2,14,TGCGCCAGCAGCTTGGGACTAGCGGGAGACGAGCAGTTCTTC,CASSLGLAGDEQFF
TRBJ2-7,TRBV5-1,NA,NA,14,TGCGCCAGCAGCTTGGACAGGGAGGTCTACGAGCAGTACTTC,CASSLDREVYEQYF
TRBJ2-2,TRBV19,NA,TRBD2,17,TGTGCCAGTAGTACCCCCCCGCTAGCGGGAGTGGTCGGGGAGCTGTTTTTT,CASSTPPLAGVVGELFF
TRBJ2-5,TRBV30,NA,NA,11,TGTGCCTGGAGCCCTACTCCTACCCAGTACTTC,CAWSPTPTQYF
TRBJ1-1,TRBV5-1,NA,NA,17,TGCGCCAGCTCGTCTCGATCCACAGGGCTTCTTTGGACTGAAGCTTTCTTT,CASSSRSTGLLWTEAFF